The entry that follows covers one T cell receptor (beta chain) sequence. All recovered Cohort 3 donors got two negative PCRs, got clearance, or saw symptom resolution. Germline V gene sequence: CDR1 GTSNPN, CDR2 SVGIG (reference sequence). There are 13 residues in the CDR3. Germline trimming cut 1 base from V and 5 bases from J; bases unmatched to any gene: 1. The sample belongs to a study of blood T cell repertoires in COVID-19. Assay: immunoSEQ multiplex PCR; the TCRdb copy retains only in-frame clones and omits some. The sample yields 200,000 or so clones, roughly four fifths seen once. The receptor comes from a man in his fifties or sixties who had recovered from COVID-19. The chain carries TRBV30 and TRBJ2-2; 7 bases line up with TRBD2. Source material: PBMCs or T cells enriched from blood (not recorded which). In nucleotides, the CDR3 is TGTGCCTGGAGTGAGGGAGGGACCGGGGAGCTGTTTTTT. Its protein is CAWSEGGTGELFF.